This TCR beta chain was profiled in a study of blood T cell repertoires in COVID-19. For the study at large: Both acute and convalescent COVID-19 samples were obtained from the United States, Italy and Spain. The analysed material was cDNA or gDNA that came from T cells, B-cell-depleted T cells, or PBMCs.

Under the authors' procedure: Counts of nucleated cells, estimated from reference gene primer amplification, were obtained. Profiling relied on immunoSEQ multiplex PCR, and the TCRdb table lists in-frame clones only, not all of them. Clonal size and the V and J genes are those of that table, whereas D and trimming came from the DNA. The table lists about 130,000 clones, around 80% of them singletons. The V segment lost 2 bases and the J segment 6 bases; nucleotides outside the gene matches: 4. CDR1 is SGHTA and CDR2 is FQGTGA in the germline V gene. The CDR3 is 15 amino acids. This sequence joins TRBV7-3 and TRBJ2-1; 10 nucleotides align to TRBD2. The sample consisted of peripheral blood. This clonotype was obtained from a human donor in a cohort sampled during active COVID-19. CDR3 sequence reads: CASSLERGGPNEQFF. The CDR3 nucleotides read TGTGCCAGCAGCTTAGAGCGGGGGGGTCCCAATGAGCAGTTCTTC.